This T cell receptor (beta chain) was sequenced for a study of OX40 agonist ivuxolimab in advanced cancers. About the study as a whole: The costimulatory receptor OX40 (CD134) was targeted by ivuxolimab, a fully human IgG2 agonistic monoclonal antibody. Intravenous ivuxolimab was administered to patients every 2 weeks at six dose levels: 0.01, 0.1, 0.3, 1.5, 3 and 10 mg/kg. A male proportion of roughly 80% and a mean age of roughly 55 years, ranging from about 23 to 90, were recorded for the dose-escalation cohort. The point of sequencing TCRbeta in the periphery was to test whether ivuxolimab changed TCR sequence diversity and drove clonal T-cell expansion. Partial responses occurred in three dose-escalation patients, of whom one had hepatocellular carcinoma and two had cutaneous melanoma. Of the approximately 54 dose-escalation patients, hepatocellular carcinoma was present in roughly 19, melanoma in some 15, renal cell carcinoma in 9 and head and neck cancer in 9. The paper describes the monotherapy dose-escalation part (N = 52 patients) of the phase I trial of ivuxolimab. Patients were allowed to have had prior anti-PD-1, anti-PD-L1 or anti-CTLA-4 therapy, and around 37% of the dose-escalation patients had previously received checkpoint inhibitors.

To sequence the TCRbeta CDR3 region, genomic DNA was isolated from the sorted cells. The immunoSEQ Assay was used to sequence the TCRbeta CDR3 regions. In TCRdb, the immuneACCESS table is reduced to in-frame sequences with V and J assigned. These tables do not hold every clone; where another copy was compared, an unresolved V gene accounts for under half, and the others remain unexplained. A total of 65,000 to 85,000 clones appear in this sample, 85% of them only once. Under 2.5% of the sample is held by the ten biggest clonotypes. Patients with autoimmune disease history or receiving systemic immunosuppression were excluded from the trial. Peripheral blood for TCR sequencing was drawn from every dose cohort at baseline, at cycle 4 day 1 and at cycle 7 day 1. The samples were drawn from a first-in-human, open-label, multicenter phase I dose-escalation trial of ivuxolimab. The trial enrolled adults with locally advanced or metastatic head and neck squamous cell, hepatocellular, melanoma or renal cell carcinoma. Before TCR sequencing, CD4+ T cells and CD8+ T cells were sorted from peripheral blood as separate populations.

Results and caveats for the whole study, not just this receptor: Partial responders in the 0.1-3.0 mg/kg groups had among the lowest normalized peripheral clonal expansion, especially among CD8+ T cells. On average, CD8+ T cells showed more expanded clones than CD4+ T cells after ivuxolimab. Low levels of normalized T-cell clonal expansion were also seen in some patients who did not respond. The antigen specificity of the peripheral T cells that underwent clonal expansion was not determined. At doses of 0.1 to 3.0 mg/kg, clonal expansion of both CD4+ and CD8+ blood T cells was observed from baseline to week 6.

After removal of 0 bases from V and 5 bases from J, the junction retains 4 bases not matched to a gene. CDR1 and CDR2, looked up from the germline V gene, are SGDLS and YYNGEE. The CDR3 starts with the cysteine, ends with the phenylalanine, and has 15 residues. The read is trimmed to its CDR3 DNA, 45 bases read in frame from base 1. Note on this clone: Its antigen is currently not known. Base quality data are lacking; no much larger clone is found one base away.

The chain is assembled from TRBV9 and TRBJ1-5; 8 central nucleotides agree with TRBD1. Sequencing was performed on CD4+ or CD8+ T cells sorted from blood, taken in a trial of the OX40 agonist ivuxolimab. The source of this sequence is an adult with an advanced solid tumor such as melanoma, head and neck, liver or kidney cancer. The CDR3 reads CASSVGQGQDQPQHF. DNA sequence: TGTGCCAGCAGCGTAGGACAGGGGCAAGATCAGCCCCAGCATTTT.